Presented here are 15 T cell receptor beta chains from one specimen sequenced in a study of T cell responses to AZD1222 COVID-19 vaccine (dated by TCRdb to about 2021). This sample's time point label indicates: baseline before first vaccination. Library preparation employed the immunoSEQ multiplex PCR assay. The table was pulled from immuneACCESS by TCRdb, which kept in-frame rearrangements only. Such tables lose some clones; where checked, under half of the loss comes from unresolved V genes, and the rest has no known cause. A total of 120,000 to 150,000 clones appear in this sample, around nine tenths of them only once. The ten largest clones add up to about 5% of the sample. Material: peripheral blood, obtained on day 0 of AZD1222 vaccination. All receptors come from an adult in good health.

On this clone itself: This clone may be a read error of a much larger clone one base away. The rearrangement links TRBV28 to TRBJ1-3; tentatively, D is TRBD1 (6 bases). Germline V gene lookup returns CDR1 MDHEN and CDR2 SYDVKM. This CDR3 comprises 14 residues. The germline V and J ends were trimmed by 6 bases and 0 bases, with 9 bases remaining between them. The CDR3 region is CASSTGPSGNTIYF. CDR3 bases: TGTGCCAGCAGCACAGGGCCCTCTGGAAACACCATATATTTT.

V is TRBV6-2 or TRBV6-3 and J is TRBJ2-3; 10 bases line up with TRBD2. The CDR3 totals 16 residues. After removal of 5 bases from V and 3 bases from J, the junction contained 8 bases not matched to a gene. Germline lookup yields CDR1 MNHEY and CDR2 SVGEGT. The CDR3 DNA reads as TGTGCCAGCAGTCCGCTAGCGGGAGTCGAGACAGATACGCAGTATTTT. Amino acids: CASSPLAGVETDTQYF.

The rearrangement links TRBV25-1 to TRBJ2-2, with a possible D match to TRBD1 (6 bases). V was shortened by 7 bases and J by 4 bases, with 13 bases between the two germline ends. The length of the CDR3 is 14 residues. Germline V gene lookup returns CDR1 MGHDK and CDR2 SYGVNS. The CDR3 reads CASTRGIGTGELFF. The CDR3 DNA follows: TGTGCCAGCACCAGGGGTATTGGCACCGGGGAGCTGTTTTTT.

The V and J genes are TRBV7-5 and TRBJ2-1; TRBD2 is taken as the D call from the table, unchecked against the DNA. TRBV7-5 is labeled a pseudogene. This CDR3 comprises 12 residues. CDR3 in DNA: TGTGCCAGAAGCCCCGAGCGGGATGGGCAGTTCTTC. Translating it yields CARSPERDGQFF.

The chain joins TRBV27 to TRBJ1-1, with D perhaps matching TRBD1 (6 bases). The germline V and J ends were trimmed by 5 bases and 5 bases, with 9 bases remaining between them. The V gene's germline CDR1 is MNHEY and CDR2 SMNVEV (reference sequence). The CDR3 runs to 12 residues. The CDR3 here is CASSARGTEAFF. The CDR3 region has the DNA TGTGCCAGCAGTGCTAGGGGGACTGAAGCTTTCTTT.

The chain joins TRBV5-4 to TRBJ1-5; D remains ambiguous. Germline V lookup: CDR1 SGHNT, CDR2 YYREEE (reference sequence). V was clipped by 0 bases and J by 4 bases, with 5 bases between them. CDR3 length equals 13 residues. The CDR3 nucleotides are TGTGCCAGCAGCTTGGGACAAAATCAGCCCCAGCATTTT. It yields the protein CASSLGQNQPQHF.

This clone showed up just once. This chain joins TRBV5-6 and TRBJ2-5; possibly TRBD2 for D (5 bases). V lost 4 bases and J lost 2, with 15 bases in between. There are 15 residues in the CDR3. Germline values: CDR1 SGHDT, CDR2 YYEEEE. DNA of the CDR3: TGTGCCAGCAGCAACCTAGCCGGAACACAAGAGACCCAGTACTTC. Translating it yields CASSNLAGTQETQYF.

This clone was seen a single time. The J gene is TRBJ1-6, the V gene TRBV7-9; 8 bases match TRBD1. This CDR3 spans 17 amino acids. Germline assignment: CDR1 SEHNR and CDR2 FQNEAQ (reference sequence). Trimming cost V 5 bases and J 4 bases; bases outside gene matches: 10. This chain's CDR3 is CASSPVGGQAYNSPLHF. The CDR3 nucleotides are TGTGCCAGCAGCCCAGTTGGGGGACAGGCGTATAATTCACCCCTCCACTTT.

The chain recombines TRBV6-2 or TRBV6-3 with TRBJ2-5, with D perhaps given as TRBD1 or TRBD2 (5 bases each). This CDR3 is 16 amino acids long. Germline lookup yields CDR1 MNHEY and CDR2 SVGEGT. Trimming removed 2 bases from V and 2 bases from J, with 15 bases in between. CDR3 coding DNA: TGTGCCAGCAGTTACCCGACCGGGACGCCGCAAGAGACCCAGTACTTC. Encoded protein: CASSYPTGTPQETQYF.

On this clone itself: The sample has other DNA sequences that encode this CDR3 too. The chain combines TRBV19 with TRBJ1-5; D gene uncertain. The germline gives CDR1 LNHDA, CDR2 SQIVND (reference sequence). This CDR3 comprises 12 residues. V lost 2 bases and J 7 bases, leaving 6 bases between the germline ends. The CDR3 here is CASSILRQPQHF. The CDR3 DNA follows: TGTGCCAGTAGTATACTACGACAGCCCCAGCATTTT. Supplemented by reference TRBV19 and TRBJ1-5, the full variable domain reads DGGITQSPKYLFRKEGQNVTLSCEQNLNHDAMYWYRQDPGQGLRLIYYSQIVNDFQKGDIAEGYSVSREKKESFPLTVTSAQKNPTAFYLCASSILRQPQHFGDGTRLSIL.

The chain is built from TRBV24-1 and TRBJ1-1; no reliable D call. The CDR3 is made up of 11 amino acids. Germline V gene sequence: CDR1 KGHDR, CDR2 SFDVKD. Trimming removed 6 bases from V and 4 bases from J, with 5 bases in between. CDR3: CATSWGTEAFF. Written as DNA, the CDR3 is TGTGCCACCAGTTGGGGCACTGAAGCTTTCTTT.

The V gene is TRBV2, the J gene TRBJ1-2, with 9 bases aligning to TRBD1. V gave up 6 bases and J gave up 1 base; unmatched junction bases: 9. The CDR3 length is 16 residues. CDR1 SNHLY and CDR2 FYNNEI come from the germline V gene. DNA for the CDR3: TGTGCCAGCAGCCCGACCGGGACAGGGATTAACTATGGCTACACCTTC. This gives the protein CASSPTGTGINYGYTF.

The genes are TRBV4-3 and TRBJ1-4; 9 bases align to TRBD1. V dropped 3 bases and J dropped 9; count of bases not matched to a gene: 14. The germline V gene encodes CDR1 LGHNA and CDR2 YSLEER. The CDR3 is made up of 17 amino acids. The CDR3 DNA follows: TGCGCCAGCAGCCATTCTATACCGGGACAGGGAACTCAAAAACTGTTTTTT. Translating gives CASSHSIPGQGTQKLFF.

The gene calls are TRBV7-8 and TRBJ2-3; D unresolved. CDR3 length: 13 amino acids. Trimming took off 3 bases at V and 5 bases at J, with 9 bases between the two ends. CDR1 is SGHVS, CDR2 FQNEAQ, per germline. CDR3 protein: CASSFGDQDTQYF. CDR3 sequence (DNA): TGTGCCAGCAGCTTTGGCGATCAAGATACGCAGTATTTT.

The CDR3 region is CASSPPGQGGNTIYF. CDR3 DNA sequence: TGTGCCAGCTCACCGCCGGGACAGGGTGGAAACACCATATATTTT. This rearrangement joins TRBV18 to TRBJ1-3, with 9 bases fitting TRBD1. Trimming took 3 bases from V and 3 from J; bases not matched to a gene: 3. Germline V gene data show CDR1 as KGHSH and CDR2 as LQKENI. There are 15 residues in the CDR3.